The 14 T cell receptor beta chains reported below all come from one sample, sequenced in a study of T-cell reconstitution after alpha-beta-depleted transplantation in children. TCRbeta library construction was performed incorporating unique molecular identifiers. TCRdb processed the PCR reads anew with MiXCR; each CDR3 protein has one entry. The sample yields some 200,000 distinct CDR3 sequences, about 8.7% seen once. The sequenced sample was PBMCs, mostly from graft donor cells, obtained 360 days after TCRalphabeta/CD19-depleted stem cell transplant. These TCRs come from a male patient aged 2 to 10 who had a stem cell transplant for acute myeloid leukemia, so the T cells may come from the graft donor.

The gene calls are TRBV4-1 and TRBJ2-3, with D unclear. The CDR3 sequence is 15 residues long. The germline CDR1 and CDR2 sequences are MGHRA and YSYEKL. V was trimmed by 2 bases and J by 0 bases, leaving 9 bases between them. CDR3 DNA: TGCGCCAGCAGCCAATTATCCTTAAGCACAGATACGCAGTATTTT. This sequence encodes CASSQLSLSTDTQYF.

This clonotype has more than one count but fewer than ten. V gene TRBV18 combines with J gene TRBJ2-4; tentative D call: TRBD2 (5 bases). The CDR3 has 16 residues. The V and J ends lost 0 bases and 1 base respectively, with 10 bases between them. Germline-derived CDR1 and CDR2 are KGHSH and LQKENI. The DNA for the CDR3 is TGTGCCAGCTCACCACCGGGAGCAACGGCCAAAAACATTCAGTACTTC. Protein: CASSPPGATAKNIQYF. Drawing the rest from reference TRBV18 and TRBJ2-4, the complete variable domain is NAGVMQNPRHLVRRRGQEARLRCSPMKGHSHVYWYRQLPEEGLKFMVYLQKENIIDESGMPKERFSAEFPKEGPSILRIQQVVRGDSAAYFCASSPPGATAKNIQYFGAGTRLSVL.

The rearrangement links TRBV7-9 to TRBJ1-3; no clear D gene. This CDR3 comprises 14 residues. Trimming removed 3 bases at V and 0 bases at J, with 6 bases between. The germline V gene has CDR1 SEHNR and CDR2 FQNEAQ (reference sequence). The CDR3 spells CASSFQLSGNTIYF. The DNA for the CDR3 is TGTGCCAGCAGCTTCCAGCTCTCTGGAAACACCATATATTTT.

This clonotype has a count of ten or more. This chain's CDR3 is CASSVEQAFPDTQYF. The CDR3 DNA follows: TGTGCCAGCAGCGTAGAACAGGCTTTTCCAGATACGCAGTATTTT. The chain carries TRBV9 and TRBJ2-3, with D possibly TRBD1 on 5 matching bases. Germline V CDR1 and CDR2: SGDLS, YYNGEE. Trimming took off 0 bases at V and 4 bases at J, with 12 bases between the two ends. This CDR3 has 15 residues.

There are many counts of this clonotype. CDR3 bases: TGTGCCAGCGTCCTTCGGGAGTCAGACTACGAGCAGTACTTC. Protein sequence: CASVLRESDYEQYF. V gene TRBV7-8 combines with J gene TRBJ2-7; the D gene is possibly TRBD2 (6 bases). V lost 8 bases to trimming and J lost 3 bases, with 17 bases between them. The CDR3 length is 14 residues. Germline values: CDR1 SGHVS, CDR2 FQNEAQ.

The CDR3 loop reads CSASYRGLSYEQYF. As DNA, the CDR3 is TGCAGTGCTAGCTACCGGGGCCTCTCCTACGAGCAGTACTTC. The gene calls are TRBV20-1 and TRBJ2-7, with D perhaps given as TRBD1 or TRBD2 (5 bases each). The CDR3 spans 14 residues. V lost 3 bases and J 0 bases, leaving 12 bases between the germline ends. Per germline, CDR1 DFQATT and CDR2 SNEGSKA (reference sequence).

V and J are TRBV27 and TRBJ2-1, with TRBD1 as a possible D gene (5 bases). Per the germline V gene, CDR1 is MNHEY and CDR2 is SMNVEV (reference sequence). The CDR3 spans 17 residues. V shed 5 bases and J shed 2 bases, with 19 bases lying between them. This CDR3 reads CASSVLLSQGPYNEQFF. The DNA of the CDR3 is TGTGCCAGCAGTGTCCTACTAAGCCAGGGCCCCTACAATGAGCAGTTCTTC.

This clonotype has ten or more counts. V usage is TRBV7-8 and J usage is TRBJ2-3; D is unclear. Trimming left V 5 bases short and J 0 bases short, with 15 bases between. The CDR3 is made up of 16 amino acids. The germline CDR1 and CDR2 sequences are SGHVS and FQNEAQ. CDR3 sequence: CASSAYSYRSTDTQYF. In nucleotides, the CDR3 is TGTGCCAGCAGCGCTTACTCCTACCGAAGCACAGATACGCAGTATTTT.

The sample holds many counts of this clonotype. The chain's CDR3 is CAISERAPDEQFF. The CDR3 DNA reads TGTGCCATCAGTGAGAGGGCGCCCGATGAGCAGTTCTTC. The chain has TRBV10-3 and TRBJ2-1, with D unclear. V lost 2 bases and J 8 bases, leaving 10 bases between the germline ends. The CDR3 loop spans 13 amino acids. CDR1 is ENHRY, CDR2 SYGVKD, per germline.

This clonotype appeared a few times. The CDR3 DNA reads as TGTGCCAGCAGCTCGGGGAGCGGGCAAAACATTCAGTACTTC. This encodes CASSSGSGQNIQYF. The chain couples TRBV11-2 to TRBJ2-4; a possible D gene is TRBD2 (6 bases). Trimming took off 4 bases at V and 5 bases at J, with 12 bases between the two ends. This CDR3 contains 14 residues. Germline CDR1 and CDR2: SGHAT and FQNNGV.

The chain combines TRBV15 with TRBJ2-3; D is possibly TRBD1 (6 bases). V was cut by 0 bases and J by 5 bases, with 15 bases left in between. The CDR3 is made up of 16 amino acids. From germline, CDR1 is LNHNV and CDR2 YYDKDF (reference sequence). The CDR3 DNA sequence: TGTGCCACCAGCAGAGATCCCCCGGACAGAGGAGATACGCAGTATTTT. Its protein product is CATSRDPPDRGDTQYF.

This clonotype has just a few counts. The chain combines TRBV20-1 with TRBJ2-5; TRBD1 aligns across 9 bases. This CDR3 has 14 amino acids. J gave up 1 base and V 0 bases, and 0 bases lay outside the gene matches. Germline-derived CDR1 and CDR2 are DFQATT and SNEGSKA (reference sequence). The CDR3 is CSAREDRGQETQYF. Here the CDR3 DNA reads TGCAGTGCTAGAGAGGACAGGGGCCAAGAGACCCAGTACTTC.

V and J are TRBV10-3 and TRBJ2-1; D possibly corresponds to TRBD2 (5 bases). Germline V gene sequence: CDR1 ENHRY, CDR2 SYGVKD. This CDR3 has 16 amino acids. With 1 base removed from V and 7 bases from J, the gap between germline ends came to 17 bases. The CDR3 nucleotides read TGTGCCATCAGTGAGTTCCTGACGGGAAAATATAATGAGCAGTTCTTC. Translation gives CAISEFLTGKYNEQFF.

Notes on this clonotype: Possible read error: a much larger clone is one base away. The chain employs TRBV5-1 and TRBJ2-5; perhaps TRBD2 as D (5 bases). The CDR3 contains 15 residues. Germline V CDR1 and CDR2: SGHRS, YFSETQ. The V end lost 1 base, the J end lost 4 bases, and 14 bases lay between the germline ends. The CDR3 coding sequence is TGCGCCAGCAGCTTGATAGAGGGTTCCCGAGAGACCCAGTACTTC. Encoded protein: CASSLIEGSRETQYF.